The TCR beta chain under discussion was sequenced for a study of cytomegalovirus exposure and HLA in healthy donors listed by TCRdb under 2017. Regarding the complete study: An earlier analysis of about 530 of the donors reported approximately 260 Gb of sequence data and 100 million to 120 million unique TCR beta sequences obtained from 150 million to 200 million T cells. A later genetic analysis took genome-wide SNP genotypes for about three fifths of the roughly 700 donors and used that subset as a discovery cohort. Among 300 to 450 genotyped donors of the cohort, an average of about 240,000 unique TCR beta nucleotide sequences were sequenced per donor, roughly a sixth of them non-productive. In an earlier analysis of 587 of the donors, high-throughput TCR beta sequencing was used to judge whether each TCR beta V gene segment behaved as functional or pseudogenic. The study was designed to test whether signatures of past pathogen exposure could be identified by cataloging public T cell receptors. To predict cytomegalovirus infection status, the study brought together high-throughput TCR immunosequencing, statistical association of individual TCRs with disease status, and machine learning. Both class I and class II loci were covered by HLA typing, at four-digit resolution. An early release that covered more than 550 HLA-typed donors contained approximately 320 gigabases of sequencing data and about 93 million unique TCR sequences. A later analysis re-examined previously published TCR beta repertoires from 600 to 700 donors and added high-resolution HLA genotyping to investigate patterns of TCR occurrence. The later analysis used no new phenotypic data to find candidate immune exposures, relying instead on TCR beta sequences and their occurrence across donors. Alongside the repertoire data, information on donor age, sex, ethnicity and CMV serostatus was compiled. Typing coverage differed by locus: A, B, C, DRB1 and DQB1 were typed in about 629-630 donors, DQA1 in approximately 520, DPA1 in 600 to 610, and DPB1 in just under 490. The genetic ancestry cluster associated with self-reported Caucasian donors included 81% of the 398 genotyped donors. Every discovery cohort repertoire had been produced on one sequencing platform. Along with the approximately 700-subject first cohort, a separate validation cohort of about 110 different subjects was used. Several DR-DQ haplotypes were handled as single units for association and clustering because linkage in the cohort was strong. The study profiled the T cell repertoires of 500 to 800 subjects by immunosequencing and related them to cytomegalovirus serostatus.

Comment on this clone: Its binding antigen is unknown. Per-nucleotide qualities are absent, and no much larger clonotype sits a single base away.

Receptor libraries were prepared by the immunoSEQ multiplex PCR assay. A mixture of 60 forward primers for TCR Vbeta segments and 13 reverse primers for TCR Jbeta segments was used in the multiplex PCR. Amplification of the CDR3 region of rearranged TCR beta genes was performed with a multiplex PCR assay on genomic DNA. On the Illumina HiSeq System, the amplified TCR beta libraries were sequenced as 87-base-pair reads. The authors' analysis ran thus. A later analysis counted tens of millions of unique TCR beta chains across the 650 to 800 repertoires, and about 10 million of these chains were shared by at least two donors. Raw reads were error-corrected and collapsed into unique sequences with a nearest-neighbor algorithm that merged closely related sequences to remove PCR and sequencing errors. Alignment of CDR3 sequences to IMGT reference sequences was used to assign V, D and J gene segments. Each retained sequence needed at least a six-nucleotide match to both a V gene segment and a J gene segment. Rearrangements were classified as productive when the CDR3 lacked stop codons and remained in frame with V and J, and all other rearrangements were classified as non-productive. CDR3 was defined by IMGT convention, running from the second conserved V-encoded cysteine to the conserved J-encoded phenylalanine. The earlier analysis of 500 to 750 of the donors excluded any sequence lacking an unambiguous match to a single V gene segment. An earlier analysis of 587 of the donors classified V segments as functional when productive rearrangements were above 56.7% and as segregating when the standard deviation between donors was above 5%. A statistical classification framework was developed to diagnose cytomegalovirus status using the catalog of TCR beta chain sequences. A later analysis assigned V and J genes by comparing TCR nucleotide sequences with IMGT/GENE-DB human TR gene sequences. Using the TCRdist pipeline, a later analysis assigned CDR3 sequences along with most-parsimonious VDJ recombination scenarios. A later analysis defined each TCR beta chain by its CDR3 amino acid sequence plus V-gene family, and excluded reads lacking a unique V-gene family. To address suspected cross-contamination and a sequencing artifact, a later analysis removed a few hundred highly shared, low-generation-probability nucleotide sequences. In a later analysis, a clonal expansion index for each public chain was calculated from normalized within-repertoire ranks of inferred template counts. In a later analysis, generation probabilities were computed with a VDJ recombination model fitted to out-of-frame rearrangements, and the resulting probabilities were checked against IGoR. In a later analysis, hypergeometric tests were used to score TCR-TCR, TCR-HLA and TCR-CMV co-occurrence, with a repertoire-size bias correction applied to TCR pairs. In a later analysis, false discovery rates were estimated by permuting HLA or CMV assignments 20 times. In a later analysis, co-occurring TCRs were grouped using DBSCAN, with TCRdist sequence similarity added in when clustering inside HLA-allele-positive subsets. Repertoires with fewer than 30,000 or more than 120,000 public chains were left out of co-occurrence clustering, as were about 5 repertoires with anomalous nucleotide sharing. Held by TCRdb, this immuneACCESS table contains in-frame sequences only and omits some clones. Under half of the omission traces to an unresolved V gene where checked; the cause of the rest is unknown. The DNA gave D and trimming, while V, J and clone size come from that table. Recorded for this sample are around 110,000 clones; 60% to 80% of them occurred a single time. The ten largest clones capture roughly 0.79% of the sample.

Its CDR3 holds 12 amino acids, cysteine through phenylalanine. CDR3 DNA is the only sequence kept; it has 36 bases, read in frame from the first base. According to the germline V gene (reference sequence), CDR1 reads GTSNPN and CDR2 reads SVGIG. Trimmed from V: 4 bases; trimmed from J: 5 bases; junction bases lacking a gene match: 1. The cohort was made up of 666 healthy bone marrow donors. At the time of sampling, every cohort member was nominally healthy, though immune exposures that went unrecorded were likely present. The donor was CMV seronegative and belonged to the group of around 350 seronegative cohort members. Each donor provided a peripheral blood sample, and peripheral blood mononuclear cells were used for TCR beta sequencing. Genomic DNA was extracted from the blood cell samples with the Qiagen DNeasy Blood Extraction Kit. The paper's findings and limits, for the study overall: Roughly uniform sequencing depth across donors was assumed in presence/absence analyses, although this assumption may not hold. A later analysis associated about 17,000 TCR beta sequences with specific HLA alleles at a false discovery rate of 0.05. A later analysis found that most CMV-associated TCR beta chains appeared HLA-restricted, with HLA associations seemingly driven largely by CMV exposure. When HLA alleles, especially DR and DQ, strongly co-occurred, attributing TCR associations to individual alleles was difficult. Correlated functional status among segregating V segments might reflect linkage disequilibrium, but an unknown experimental factor could not be ruled out. This cohort had only TCR beta chains sequenced, and the lack of alpha or paired-chain data limited which features could be detected. Because counts were too low, fewer than 20 rarely observed V segments, including chromosome 9 orphons, were excluded from the earlier analysis of several hundred of the donors. Because some donors lacked HLA typing at each locus, the association tests relied only on the typed subset. In vitro tests confirmed that three of the cytomegalovirus-associated TCR beta chains recognize cytomegalovirus antigens. Some IMGT-functional V segments, including TRBV6-2 and TRBV6-3, could not be distinguished by the 87-base-pair reads and were therefore excluded. The classifier was reported to diagnose cytomegalovirus status with high specificity and sensitivity in both the original cohort and the validation cohort. A further reported finding was that TCR beta sequences accurately predicted the HLA-A and HLA-B alleles for most subjects in the first cohort. A cluster of highly shared sequence variants was judged likely to represent a technical artifact of the sequencing pipeline. CMV serostatus was the only immune exposure information available for the cohort. In a later analysis, HLA-associated TCR beta chains were found to be more clonally expanded and to have lower generation probabilities than equally common non-associated chains. Compared with the approximately 720-donor mean, donors in an Asian-associated ancestry cluster had fewer N-insertions in productive TCRs, according to a later genetic analysis. Broadly in line with IMGT annotations, most TCR beta V segments showed up in productive rearrangements about 87% or about 30% of the time in an earlier analysis of about 500 of the donors. An association between a missense DCLRE1C variant and V-gene and J-gene trimming of TCR beta chains was found in a later genetic analysis and replicated in an independent cohort. The study gave a list of over 150 TCR beta chains associated with cytomegalovirus. The authors suggested that the approach could potentially be extended to other disease states and immunological phenotypes. A later analysis reported that several top co-occurrence clusters appeared linked to parvovirus B19, influenza, CMV and Epstein-Barr virus. Most TCR sequences were seen in very few donors, while some public TCRs were found in many individuals. According to a later analysis, TCR association rates differed among HLA loci, with DRB1 alleles showing the most associated TCRs and HLA-C alleles showing the fewest.

This receptor was obtained from a boy aged 5-17 years in good health and CMV-seronegative. The V and J segments used are TRBV30 and TRBJ1-4, with TRBD1 matching 7 junction bases. The sample taken for sequencing was PBMCs. The DNA sequence is as follows: TGTGCCTGGAACAGGGGAAATGAAAAACTGTTTTTT. This encodes CAWNRGNEKLFF.